The 17 T cell receptor beta chains presented below share a single source sample, sequenced in a study of vaccination and CD4 T cells after COVID-19. With the Oncomine TCR Beta short-read assay, DNA from cultured CD4+ T cells was sequenced. TCRdb re-derived calls from the PCR reads in MiXCR, one entry per CDR3 protein. The sample contains about 21,000 distinct CDR3 sequences, around 40% of which appear only once. The treatment: approximately 9-day PBMC culture with coronavirus spike peptide pools or control peptides (ViraFEST assay). Their target antigens are unknown. The source was CD4+ T cells from blood, cultured in vitro, collected before SARS-CoV-2 vaccination. The receptors originated from a human donor who received a COVID-19 vaccine.

The chain couples TRBV6-5 to TRBJ1-5; a possible D gene is TRBD1 (5 bases). The V and J ends lost 4 bases and 4 bases respectively, with 8 bases between them. In germline, CDR1 is MNHEY, CDR2 SVGAGI. The CDR3 covers 13 residues. CDR3 in amino acids: CASSLTVNQPQHF. As DNA, the CDR3 is TGTGCCAGCAGTTTGACAGTAAATCAGCCCCAGCATTTT.

This clonotype was observed a handful of times. The chain is built from TRBV19 and TRBJ2-5, with TRBD2 matching 13 bases. The germline gives CDR1 LNHDA, CDR2 SQIVND (reference sequence). This CDR3 spans 17 amino acids. The junction had 6 bases not matched to a gene; V was cut back by 5 bases and J by 0 bases. The CDR3 region has the DNA TGTGCCAGTAGTGCGGGACTAGCGGGGTCGTACCAAGAGACCCAGTACTTC. This encodes CASSAGLAGSYQETQYF.

With respect to this clonotype: Relative to the germline gene, one junction end is altered; a read error may explain this. The chain couples TRBV6-1 to TRBJ1-6, with D tentatively TRBD1 (6 bases). Germline values: CDR1 MNHNS, CDR2 SASEGT. The CDR3 is 14 residues long. CDR3 DNA: TGTGCCATCAGTGAGAGACAGGTTAATTCACCCCTCCACTTT. It translates to CAISERQVNSPLHF.

V and J are TRBV7-9 and TRBJ2-3, with TRBD2 matching over 14 bases. CDR1 and CDR2 from the germline V gene are SEHNR and FQNEAQ (reference sequence). CDR3 length: 17 residues. The V and J ends lost 5 bases and 3 bases, in that order; junction bases with no gene match: 7. As DNA, the CDR3 is TGTGCCAGCAGCCCCGGGACTAGCGGGGGTTGGACAGATACGCAGTATTTT. It is translated as CASSPGTSGGWTDTQYF.

The rearrangement links TRBV7-8 to TRBJ2-7, with D possibly matching TRBD1 (6 bases). Between the trimmed V and J ends, which lost 5 bases and 1 base, there was a span of 12 bases. The CDR3 spans 14 residues. Germline V gene lookup returns CDR1 SGHVS and CDR2 FQNEAQ. The CDR3 nucleotides are TGTGCCAGCAGCGCTACCACAGGGTCCTACGAGCAGTACTTC. Translation: CASSATTGSYEQYF.

This clonotype was detected a few times. The CDR3 coding sequence is TGTGCCAGCAGCACCACTGCGGGGGATCGAGAGACCCAGTACTTC. It codes for CASSTTAGDRETQYF. This rearrangement joins TRBV7-7 to TRBJ2-5; TRBD2 agrees at 7 bases. In germline, CDR1 is SSHAT, CDR2 FNYEAQ (reference sequence). The CDR3 sequence is 15 residues long. V gave up 5 bases and J gave up 4 bases; unmatched junction bases: 10.

This clonotype was counted a few times. V gene TRBV18 combines with J gene TRBJ1-1; TRBD1 aligns across 9 bases. Germline V gene data show CDR1 as KGHSH and CDR2 as LQKENI. The CDR3 spans 16 residues. Unmatched junction bases numbered 9, after V lost 5 bases and J lost 2 bases. CDR3 loop: CASSTRGQGVNTEAFF. CDR3 sequence (DNA): TGTGCCAGCTCAACTCGGGGACAGGGCGTAAACACTGAAGCTTTCTTT.

This clonotype showed up just a few times. V and J are TRBV2 and TRBJ1-2; no clear D. Germline V gene sequence: CDR1 SNHLY, CDR2 FYNNEI. V gave up 1 base and J gave up 9 bases, with 12 bases separating them. The CDR3 consists of 13 residues. The DNA of the CDR3 is TGTGCCAGCAGTGAAGAAGGACTTATCAGCTACACCTTC. This sequence encodes CASSEEGLISYTF.

V usage is TRBV28 and J usage is TRBJ2-7; D is perhaps TRBD1 or TRBD2 (6 bases each). V lost 7 bases and J lost 5, with 21 bases in between. Germline CDR1 MDHEN, CDR2 SYDVKM. This CDR3 contains 15 residues. CDR3 sequence reads: CASTTQIRGTHEQYF. Here the CDR3 DNA reads TGTGCCAGCACCACTCAAATCCGGGGGACACACGAGCAGTACTTC.

This clonotype was counted a few times. The rearrangement joins TRBV19 to TRBJ2-3, with no clear D. Germline V gene data show CDR1 as LNHDA and CDR2 as SQIVND (reference sequence). The CDR3 consists of 16 residues. V dropped 6 bases and J dropped 0 bases, with 16 bases sitting between them. The CDR3 DNA follows: TGTGCCAGTAGAGGTGACGGTCTGGATAGCACAGATACGCAGTATTTT. It is translated as CASRGDGLDSTDTQYF.

V gene TRBV5-6 combines with J gene TRBJ2-3, with TRBD2 matching over 7 bases. The junction had 4 bases not matched to a gene; V was cut back by 5 bases and J by 10 bases. The CDR3 contains 11 residues. Germline CDR1 SGHDT, CDR2 YYEEEE. The DNA of the CDR3 is TGTGCCAGCAGAAGGGAGGGATCGCAGTATTTT. This encodes CASRREGSQYF.

V is TRBV30 and J is TRBJ1-3; 9 bases are shared with TRBD1. Germline V gene data show CDR1 as GTSNPN and CDR2 as SVGIG (reference sequence). The CDR3 is 18 residues long. V trimming: 3 bases; J trimming: 0 bases; junction bases outside the gene matches: 12. The CDR3 loop is CAWRKFRGTGSSGNTIYF. The CDR3 bases are TGTGCCTGGAGAAAATTTAGAGGGACAGGGAGCTCTGGAAACACCATATATTTT.

This chain connects TRBV4-1 to TRBJ2-5; 7 bases match TRBD2. This CDR3 has 15 amino acids. Germline CDR1 reads MGHRA; CDR2 reads YSYEKL. The junction had 6 bases not matched to a gene; V was cut back by 0 bases and J by 5 bases. The CDR3 sequence: CASSQESRGGETQYF. In DNA, the CDR3 is TGCGCCAGCAGCCAAGAGTCGAGGGGAGGGGAGACCCAGTACTTC.

This chain uses TRBV7-9 with TRBJ2-2, with 11 bases fitting TRBD2. The CDR3 spans 16 residues. J gave up 4 bases and V 5 bases, and 6 bases lay outside the gene matches. Germline CDR1 is SEHNR and CDR2 is FQNEAQ (reference sequence). CDR3 loop: CASSTTSGGPTGELFF. The CDR3 bases are TGTGCCAGCAGCACCACTAGCGGGGGACCCACCGGGGAGCTGTTTTTT.

This sequence joins TRBV10-2 and TRBJ1-4; TRBD1 agrees at 7 bases. Losses at the gene ends were 2 bases for V and 7 bases for J; bases not matched to a gene: 4. Germline V gene lookup returns CDR1 WSHSY and CDR2 SAAADI. The CDR3 is 14 residues long. The CDR3 region is CASSEGGGGEKLFF. The CDR3, as DNA: TGCGCCAGCAGTGAGGGAGGGGGCGGTGAAAAACTGTTTTTT.

The chain couples TRBV7-2 to TRBJ2-2, with D possibly matching TRBD2 (5 bases). Germline loops: CDR1 SGHTA, CDR2 FQGNSA. The CDR3 has 14 amino acids. V lost 1 base and J lost 4, with 7 bases in between. The CDR3 here is CASSLDLATGELFF. As DNA, the CDR3 is TGTGCCAGCAGCTTAGATCTAGCCACCGGGGAGCTGTTTTTT.

This clonotype appeared a few times. The chain uses TRBV19 and TRBJ2-5, with 7 nucleotides matching TRBD1. This CDR3 has 15 amino acids. Germline lookup yields CDR1 LNHDA and CDR2 SQIVND (reference sequence). Germline trimming cut 7 bases from V and 7 bases from J; bases unmatched to any gene: 15. CDR3 sequence: CASKPRQGHSGTQYF. CDR3 bases: TGTGCCAGTAAGCCACGACAGGGACACTCCGGGACCCAGTACTTC.